The source of this T cell receptor beta chain is a study of blood T cells in healthy people across ages. The CDR3 sequence is 14 residues long. Germline V CDR1 and CDR2: MGHRA, YSYEKL. General observations from the study: Age brought a roughly linear fall in TCR beta diversity measured per million T cells.

As regards this clonotype: Its antigen is undetermined.

There were at least 6 micrograms of total RNA extracted from every sample. PCR was performed a second time for about 7 to 11 cycles using a sample-barcoded 5' primer and a J-beta primer mix. Every cDNA molecule bore a tag from a template-switch adaptor containing 12 random nucleotides. TCRdb used MiXCR to reprocess the 5' RACE reads, holding one entry per CDR3 protein. The sample contains 750,000 or so distinct CDR3 sequences, more than 20% of which appear only once. The same sample was also used in a study of T cells of mothers and their children.

The chain couples TRBV4-1 to TRBJ2-1; 7 positions agree with TRBD2. The J call may be incorrect, as the DNA end agrees better with TRBJ2-5. This receptor was obtained from a boy between 10 and 17 years old in good health. What was sequenced was blood. CDR3 sequence: CASSPRGGWETQYF. In nucleotides, the CDR3 is TGCGCCAGCAGCCCCCGGGGAGGGTGGGAGACCCAGTACTTC.